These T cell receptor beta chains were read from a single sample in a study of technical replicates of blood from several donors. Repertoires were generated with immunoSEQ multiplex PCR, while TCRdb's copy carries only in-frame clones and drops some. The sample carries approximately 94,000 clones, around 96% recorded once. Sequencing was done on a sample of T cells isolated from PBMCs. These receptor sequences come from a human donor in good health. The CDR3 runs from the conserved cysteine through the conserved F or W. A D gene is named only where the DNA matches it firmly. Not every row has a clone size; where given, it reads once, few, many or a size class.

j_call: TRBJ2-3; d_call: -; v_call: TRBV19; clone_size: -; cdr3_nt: TGTGCCAGTAGTAGATCGGAGAGGCGCACAGATACGCAGTATTTT; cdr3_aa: CASSRSERRTDTQYF
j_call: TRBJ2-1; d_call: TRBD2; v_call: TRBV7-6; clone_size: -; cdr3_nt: TGTGCCAGCAGCCTGACTAGCGGGAGGAACTCCTACAATGAGCAGTTCTTC; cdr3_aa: CASSLTSGRNSYNEQFF
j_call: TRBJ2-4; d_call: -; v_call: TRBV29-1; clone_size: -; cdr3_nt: TGCAGCTCCCGGCAGGGGCCGGCCAAAAACATTCAGTACTTC; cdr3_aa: CSSRQGPAKNIQYF
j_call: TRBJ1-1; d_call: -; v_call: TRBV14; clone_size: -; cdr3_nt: TGTGCCAGCAGCCAAGGATTGACGGGGTACACTGAAGCTTTCTTT; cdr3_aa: CASSQGLTGYTEAFF
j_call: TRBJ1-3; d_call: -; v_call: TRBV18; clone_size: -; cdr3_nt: TGTGCCAGCTCACCAGACTGGTCCTCTGGAAACACCATATATTTT; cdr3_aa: CASSPDWSSGNTIYF
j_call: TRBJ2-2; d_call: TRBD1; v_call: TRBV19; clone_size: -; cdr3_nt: TGTGCCAGTGAAACAGGGGGCGGGACCGGGGAGCTGTTTTTT; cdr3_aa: CASETGGGTGELFF
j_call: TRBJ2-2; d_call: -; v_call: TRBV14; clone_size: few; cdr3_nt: TGTGCCAGCAGCCAAGACACAGTCTACACCGGGGAGCTGTTTTTT; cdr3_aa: CASSQDTVYTGELFF
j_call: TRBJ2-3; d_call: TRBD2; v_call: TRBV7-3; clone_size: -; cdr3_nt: TGTGCCAGCAGCCCCGGACTAGTAGATACGCAGTATTTT; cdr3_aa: CASSPGLVDTQYF
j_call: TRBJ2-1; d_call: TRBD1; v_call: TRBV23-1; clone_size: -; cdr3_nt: TGCGCCAGCAGTCAATCTAGGGACAGGGACAATGAGCAGTTCTTC; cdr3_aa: CASSQSRDRDNEQFF
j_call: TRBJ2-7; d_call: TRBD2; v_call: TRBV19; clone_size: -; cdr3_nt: TGTGCCAGTAGTAACCAGCGGGAGCTCTACGAGCAGTACTTC; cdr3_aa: CASSNQRELYEQYF
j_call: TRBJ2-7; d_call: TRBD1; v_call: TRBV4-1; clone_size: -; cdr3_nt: TGCGCCAGCAGCCACCCAGGACAGGCACTCTACGAGCAGTACTTC; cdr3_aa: CASSHPGQALYEQYF
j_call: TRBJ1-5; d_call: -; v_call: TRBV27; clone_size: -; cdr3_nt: TGTGCCAGCAGTTTGCGAGATAGCAATCAGCCCCAGCATTTT; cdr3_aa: CASSLRDSNQPQHF
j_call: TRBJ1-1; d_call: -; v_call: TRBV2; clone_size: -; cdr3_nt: TGTGCCACTGGAGAGGTCGGAGACGAAGCTTTCTTT; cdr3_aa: CATGEVGDEAFF
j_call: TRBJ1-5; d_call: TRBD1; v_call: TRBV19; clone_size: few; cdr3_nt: TGTGCCAGTAGTAGGGACAGGTTTCAGCCCCAGCATTTT; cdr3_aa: CASSRDRFQPQHF
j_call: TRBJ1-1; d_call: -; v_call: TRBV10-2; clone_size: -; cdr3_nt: TGCGCCAGCAGAAACGAACAGGGGAACACTGAAGCTTTCTTT; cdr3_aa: CASRNEQGNTEAFF
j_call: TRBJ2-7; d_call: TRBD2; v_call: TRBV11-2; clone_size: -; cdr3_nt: TGTGCCAGCAGCTCTACCATTTCTTCACTAGCGTCTACCTACGAGCAGTACTTC; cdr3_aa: CASSSTISSLASTYEQYF
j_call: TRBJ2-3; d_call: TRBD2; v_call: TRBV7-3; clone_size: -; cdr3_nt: TGTGCCAGCAGCTCAGGAGGACTAGCGGGAGTAGATACGCAGTATTTT; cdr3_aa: CASSSGGLAGVDTQYF
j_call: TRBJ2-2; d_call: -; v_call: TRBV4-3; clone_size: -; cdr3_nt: TGCGCCAGCAGCCAAGTTACCTGGAGCACCGGGGAGCTGTTTTTT; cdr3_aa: CASSQVTWSTGELFF
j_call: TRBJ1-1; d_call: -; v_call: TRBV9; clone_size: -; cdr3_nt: TGTGCCAGCGGAGCCATGAACACTGAAGCTTTCTTT; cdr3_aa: CASGAMNTEAFF
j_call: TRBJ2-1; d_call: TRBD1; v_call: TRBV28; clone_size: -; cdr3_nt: TGTGCCAGCAGTTTTCCGGGACAGGGGCAGGTTGAGCAGTTCTTC; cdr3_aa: CASSFPGQGQVEQFF
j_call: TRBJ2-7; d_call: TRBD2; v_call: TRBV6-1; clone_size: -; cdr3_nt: TGTGCCAGCAGTGACAATGGATTAAAGCGGGAGGGGATCTACGAGCAGTACTTC; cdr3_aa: CASSDNGLKREGIYEQYF
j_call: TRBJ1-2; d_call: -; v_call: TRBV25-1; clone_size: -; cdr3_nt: TGTGCCAGCAGTGATCACTGGGCAGGCATTAACTATGGCTACACCTTC; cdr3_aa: CASSDHWAGINYGYTF
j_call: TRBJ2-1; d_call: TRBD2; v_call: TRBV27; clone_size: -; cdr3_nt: TGTGCCAGCAGTTTCCGGCTAGCGGCATTTTACAATGAGCAGTTCTTC; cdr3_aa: CASSFRLAAFYNEQFF
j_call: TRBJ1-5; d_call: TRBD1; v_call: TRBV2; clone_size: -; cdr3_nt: TGTGCCAGCAGGAAACAGGGGACTCAGCCCCAGCATTTT; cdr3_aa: CASRKQGTQPQHF
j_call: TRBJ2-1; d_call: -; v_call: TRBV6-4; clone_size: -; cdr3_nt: TGTGCCAGCAGTGACTACGACAACAATGAGCAGTTCTTC; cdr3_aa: CASSDYDNNEQFF
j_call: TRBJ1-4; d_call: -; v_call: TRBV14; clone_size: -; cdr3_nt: TGTGCCAGCAGCCAAGGGCTGCGGACAACTAATGAAAAACTGTTTTTT; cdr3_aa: CASSQGLRTTNEKLFF
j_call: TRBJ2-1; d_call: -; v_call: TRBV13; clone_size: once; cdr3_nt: TGTGCCAGCAGCTCAAGACTGAGAATGGGGCAGTTCTTC; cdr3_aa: CASSSRLRMGQFF
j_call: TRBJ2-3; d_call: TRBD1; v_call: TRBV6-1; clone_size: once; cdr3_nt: TGTGCCAGCAGTGAAGCTTCCTCACAGGGGACAAGTACGCAGTATTTT; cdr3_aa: CASSEASSQGTSTQYF
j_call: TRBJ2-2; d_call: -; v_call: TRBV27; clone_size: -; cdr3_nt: TGTGCCAGCATAGCCCGAAAAGTTCCAGGGGAGCTGTTTTTT; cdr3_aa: CASIARKVPGELFF
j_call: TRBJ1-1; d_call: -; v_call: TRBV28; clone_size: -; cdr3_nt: TGTGCCAGCAGTTCTCCCGACAGTGGGGCTACTGAAGCTTTCTTT; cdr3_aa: CASSSPDSGATEAFF
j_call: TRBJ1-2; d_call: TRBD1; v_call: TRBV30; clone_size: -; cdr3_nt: TGTGCCTGGGTTACACAGGGGGCCGGATTAGATGGCTACACCTTC; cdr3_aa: CAWVTQGAGLDGYTF
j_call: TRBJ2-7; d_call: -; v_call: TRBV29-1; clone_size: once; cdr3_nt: TGCAGCGTTGAGGCCGCCTACGAGCAGTACTTC; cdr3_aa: CSVEAAYEQYF
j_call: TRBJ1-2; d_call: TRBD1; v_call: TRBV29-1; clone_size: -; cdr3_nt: TGCAGCGTGACAGGGGGATTAGGCTATGGCTACACCTTC; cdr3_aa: CSVTGGLGYGYTF
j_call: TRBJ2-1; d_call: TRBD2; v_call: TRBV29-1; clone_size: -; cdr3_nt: TGCAGCGTTGACTTATCTCTTAGCGGGAGGATTAACAATGAGCAGTTCTTC; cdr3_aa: CSVDLSLSGRINNEQFF
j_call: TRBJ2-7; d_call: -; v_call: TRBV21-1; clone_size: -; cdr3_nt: TGTGCCATCATTATATTACGGGACAGGGGGGACGAGCAGTACTTC; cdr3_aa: CAIIILRDRGDEQYF
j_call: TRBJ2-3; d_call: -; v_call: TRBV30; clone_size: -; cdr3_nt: TGTGCCTGGACGGCGGCACTTAGCACAGATACGCAGTATTTT; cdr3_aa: CAWTAALSTDTQYF